There are many counts of the clone carrying this TCR beta chain. Its antigen is not known. This sample holds PBMCs from under 11 ml fresh peripheral blood. The data derive from a study of T cells in Graves' hyperthyroidism and ophthalmopathy. Regarding the study as a whole: The model foresaw ophthalmopathy a median roughly 6.3 months prior to onset. Blood held most thyroid clonotypes expanded above 0.001 frequency. Ophthalmopathy and stable hyperthyroidism were told apart by a 13 V-J model.

RNA transcripts were the template for amplifying TCR beta CDR3 regions. Using the HTBI primer set, a first-round RT-PCR was run on the TCR CDR3. TCRdb used MiXCR to reprocess the multiplex PCR reads, holding one entry per CDR3 protein. The table has about 520,000 distinct CDR3 sequences, 24% seen once. The germline V gene has CDR1 SNHLY and CDR2 FYNNEI. V was cut by 8 bases and J by 0 bases, with 10 bases left in between. This CDR3 contains 14 residues. The origin of this receptor is a woman in her thirties with Graves' ophthalmopathy. The chain uses TRBV2 and TRBJ2-2; the D gene is possibly TRBD1 (5 bases). Sequencing used blood. The CDR3 spells CASPGLANTGELFF. The DNA of the CDR3 is TGTGCCAGCCCAGGGTTGGCGAACACCGGGGAGCTGTTTTTT.